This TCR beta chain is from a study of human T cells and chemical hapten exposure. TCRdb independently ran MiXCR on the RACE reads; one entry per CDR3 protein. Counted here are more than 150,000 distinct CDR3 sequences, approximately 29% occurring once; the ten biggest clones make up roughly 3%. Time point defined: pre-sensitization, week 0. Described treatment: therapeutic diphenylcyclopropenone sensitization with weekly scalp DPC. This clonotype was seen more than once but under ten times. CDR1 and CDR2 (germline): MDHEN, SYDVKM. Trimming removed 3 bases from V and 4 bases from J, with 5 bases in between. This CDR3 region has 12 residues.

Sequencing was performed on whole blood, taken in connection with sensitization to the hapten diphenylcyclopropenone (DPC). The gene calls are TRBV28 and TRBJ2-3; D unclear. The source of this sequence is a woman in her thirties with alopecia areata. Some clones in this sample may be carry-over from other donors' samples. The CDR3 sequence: CASSFSPDTQYF. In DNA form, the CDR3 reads TGTGCCAGCAGTTTCAGCCCAGATACGCAGTATTTT.